Listed here is a single TCR beta chain. The target antigen is unknown. The germline V gene has CDR1 SGHDT and CDR2 YYEEEE. The CDR3 contains 18 residues. V was clipped by 4 bases and J by 0 bases, with 23 bases between them. Only in-frame clones appear in the TCRdb table, and some are missing; sequencing was by immunoSEQ multiplex PCR. The table records roughly 350,000 clones, over 75% of them present only once. Indicated treatment: around 19 received Ad26.COV2.S at low or high dose, single or two shots; about 5 received placebo; per-sample allocation not given. Vaccine and placebo recipients were sampled on day 63 after the first injection. The individual, an adult aged 18-55 years, was a donor in Boston. This specimen comes from a study of Ad26.COV2.S vaccination and SARS-CoV-2 variants. Findings of the study overall: Considerable breadth of spike-specific CD8+ and CD4+ T cell responses has reportedly been documented following vaccination. Vaccinated individuals (as opposed to placebo recipients) had higher spike-specific TCR breadth.

The chain uses TRBV5-6 and TRBJ2-7; D gene unclear. The sequencing used peripheral blood, collected in a trial of Ad26.COV2.S vaccine versus placebo. The receptor was derived from a person aged 18-60 years who received the Ad26.COV2.S COVID-19 vaccine or a placebo. The CDR3 protein is CASSGRILHAGPSYEQYF. For the CDR3, the DNA is TGTGCCAGCAGCGGTCGGATCCTGCATGCCGGACCCTCCTACGAGCAGTACTTC.